This TCR beta chain came from a study of shared clonotypes between healthy human individuals. Study-wide background: Serving as donors were a couple of women and three men, whose ages spanned 18 to 49. Used for every donor were three CD4 naive, three CD4 memory, two CD8 naive and one CD8 memory plate.

Germline CDR1 reads SQVTM; CDR2 reads ANQGSEA. The CDR3 totals 12 residues. V lost 8 bases and J lost 2, with 12 bases in between. Authors' analysis steps: Filtering differed since immunoSEQ provided only junctions, with no quality scores. TCRdb keeps only in-frame clones here, not all; method: immunoSEQ multiplex PCR. For V, J and clone size, that table is used; D and trimming come from the DNA. The table records under 1 million clones, about 96% of them present only once. CD45RO negativity and positive selection for CCR7 defined naive CD8 cells, a population that excluded terminally differentiated effector memory CD45RA+ cells.

The sample taken for sequencing was naive CD8+ T cells sorted from blood. This receptor was taken from a man aged 25 to 45 in good health. The rearrangement joins TRBV29-1 to TRBJ1-1, with D hard to call. CDR3 residues: CSTQPKNTEAFF. CDR3 bases: TGCAGCACACAGCCAAAAAACACTGAAGCTTTCTTT.